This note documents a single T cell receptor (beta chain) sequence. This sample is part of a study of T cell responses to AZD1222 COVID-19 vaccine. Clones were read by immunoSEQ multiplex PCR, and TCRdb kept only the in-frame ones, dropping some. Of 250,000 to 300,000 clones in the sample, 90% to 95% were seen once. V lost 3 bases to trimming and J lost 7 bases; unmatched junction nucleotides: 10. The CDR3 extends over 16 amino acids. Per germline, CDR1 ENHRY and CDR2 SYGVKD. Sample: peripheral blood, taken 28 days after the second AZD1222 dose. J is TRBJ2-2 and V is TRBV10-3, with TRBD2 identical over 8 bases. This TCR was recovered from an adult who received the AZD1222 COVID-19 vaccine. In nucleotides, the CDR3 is TGTGCCATCAGTGACCTCGCGGGGGGCGGAGGCGGGGAGCTGTTTTTT. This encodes CAISDLAGGGGGELFF.